This T cell receptor beta chain was found in a study of blood T cell repertoires in COVID-19. The assay was immunoSEQ multiplex PCR, and TCRdb's table has in-frame clones only and misses some. The sample holds just over 650,000 clones; about 90% are singletons and the top ten take under 0.3%. This CDR3 region has 13 residues. From germline, CDR1 is MGHDK and CDR2 SYGVNS. Trimming shortened V by 7 bases and J by 3 bases, and 12 bases separated the two germline ends. This chain joins TRBV25-1 and TRBJ1-1, with a tentative D call TRBD1 (6 bases). The sequenced sample was peripheral blood. This TCR was sampled from a woman aged 18-30 years with acute or convalescent COVID-19. The chain's CDR3 is CASNTGTYTEAFF. CDR3 DNA: TGTGCCAGCAATACAGGGACGTACACTGAAGCTTTCTTT.